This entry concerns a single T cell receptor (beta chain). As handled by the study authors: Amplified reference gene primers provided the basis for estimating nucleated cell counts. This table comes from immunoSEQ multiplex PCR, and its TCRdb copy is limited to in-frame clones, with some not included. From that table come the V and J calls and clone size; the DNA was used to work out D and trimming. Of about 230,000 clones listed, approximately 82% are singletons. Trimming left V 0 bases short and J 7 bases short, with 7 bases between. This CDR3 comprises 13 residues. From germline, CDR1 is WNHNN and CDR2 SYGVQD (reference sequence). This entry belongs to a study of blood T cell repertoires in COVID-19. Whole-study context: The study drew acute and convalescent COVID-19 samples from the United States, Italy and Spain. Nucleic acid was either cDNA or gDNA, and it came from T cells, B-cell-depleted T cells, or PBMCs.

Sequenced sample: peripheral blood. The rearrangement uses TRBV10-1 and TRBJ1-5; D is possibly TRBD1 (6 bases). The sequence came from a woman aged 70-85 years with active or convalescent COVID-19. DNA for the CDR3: TGCGCCAGCAGTGAGTCGGGGGCACAGCCCCAGCATTTT. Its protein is CASSESGAQPQHF.